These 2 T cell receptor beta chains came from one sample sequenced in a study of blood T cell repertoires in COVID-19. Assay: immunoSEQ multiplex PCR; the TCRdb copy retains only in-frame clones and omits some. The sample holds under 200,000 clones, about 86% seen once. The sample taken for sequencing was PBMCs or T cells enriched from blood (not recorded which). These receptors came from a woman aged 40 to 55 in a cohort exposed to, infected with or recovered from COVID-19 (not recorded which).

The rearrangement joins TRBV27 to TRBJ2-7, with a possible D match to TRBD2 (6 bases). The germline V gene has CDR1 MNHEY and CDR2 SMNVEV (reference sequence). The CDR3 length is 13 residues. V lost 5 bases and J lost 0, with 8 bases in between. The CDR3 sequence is CASSNGGSYEQYF. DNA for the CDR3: TGTGCCAGCAGTAACGGGGGCTCCTACGAGCAGTACTTC.

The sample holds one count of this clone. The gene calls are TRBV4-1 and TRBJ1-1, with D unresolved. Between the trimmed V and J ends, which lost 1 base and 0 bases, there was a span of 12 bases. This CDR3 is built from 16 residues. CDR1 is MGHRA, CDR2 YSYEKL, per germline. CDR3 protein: CASSQADGVLNTEAFF. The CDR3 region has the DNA TGCGCCAGCAGCCAAGCCGACGGGGTTCTGAACACTGAAGCTTTCTTT.